The 18 T cell receptor beta chains in this list originate from one sample, sequenced in a study of cytomegalovirus exposure and HLA in healthy donors. In the PCR, 60 Vbeta and 13 Jbeta primers were used. TCRdb's copy holds only in-frame clones and misses some; the assay was immunoSEQ multiplex PCR. This sample has about 170,000 clones; over 60% occur once, and the top ten carry 1.5%. Sequencing was performed on PBMCs. The receptors were sampled from a girl aged 5-17 years in good health and CMV-seronegative.

V gene TRBV25-1 combines with J gene TRBJ1-5; TRBD1 might be the D (5 bases). Germline CDR1 is MGHDK and CDR2 is SYGVNS. The CDR3 consists of 15 residues. Trimming stripped 4 bases from V and 4 bases from J, with 14 bases between. The CDR3 reads CASSAIDSENQPQHF. The CDR3 DNA reads TGTGCCAGCAGTGCTATAGACAGTGAGAATCAGCCCCAGCATTTT.

The genes are TRBV25-1 and TRBJ2-7, with 11 bases lining up with TRBD1. CDR3 length: 15 residues. V trimming: 1 base; J trimming: 6 bases; junction bases outside the gene matches: 5. CDR1 is MGHDK, CDR2 SYGVNS, per germline. In DNA, the CDR3 is TGTGCCAGCAGTGAATCGGGACAGGGGGGATCCGAGCAGTACTTC. Its protein product is CASSESGQGGSEQYF.

The V gene is TRBV6-5, the J gene TRBJ1-1, with TRBD1 matching 7 bases. Per the germline V gene, CDR1 is MNHEY and CDR2 is SVGAGI. The CDR3 loop spans 14 amino acids. V lost 7 bases, J lost 8 bases, and 13 bases stayed unmatched. CDR3 DNA: TGTGCCAGCACCCCCCGACAGGGCGGGACCGAAGCTTTCTTT. Its protein is CASTPRQGGTEAFF.

The sample holds one count of this clone. CDR3 sequence reads: CATPSGGALGETQYF. DNA for the CDR3: TGTGCCACCCCGAGCGGGGGAGCCTTGGGAGAGACCCAGTACTTC. The chain has TRBV7-9 and TRBJ2-5; TRBD2 matches 8 bases. CDR3 size: 15 residues. J gave up 4 bases and V 10 bases, and 14 bases lay outside the gene matches. Germline values: CDR1 SEHNR, CDR2 FQNEAQ (reference sequence).

The chain carries TRBV2 and TRBJ1-1, with TRBD1 matching 7 bases. Germline V CDR1 and CDR2: SNHLY, FYNNEI. J lost 3 bases, V lost 0 bases, and 4 bases had no gene match. This CDR3 contains 15 residues. The chain's CDR3 is CASSEATGMDTEAFF. DNA for the CDR3: TGTGCCAGCAGTGAAGCGACAGGGATGGACACTGAAGCTTTCTTT.

The rearrangement joins TRBV9 to TRBJ2-5, with 9 nucleotides matching TRBD2. With 4 bases clipped from V and 12 bases from J, the junction kept 16 bases outside the gene matches. Germline values: CDR1 SGDLS, CDR2 YYNGEE. CDR3 length equals 15 residues. The CDR3 coding sequence is TGTGCCAGCAGCCCCCGGGGAGCTAGCGGGGAGGAGGAGTACTTC. This codes for CASSPRGASGEEEYF.

The sample holds one count of this clone. The V gene is TRBV7-9, the J gene TRBJ2-5; D call uncertain. The CDR3 has 11 residues. V lost 3 bases and J 5 bases, leaving 4 bases between the germline ends. Germline CDR1 and CDR2: SEHNR and FQNEAQ (reference sequence). DNA of the CDR3: TGTGCCAGCAGCTTCGTTGAGACCCAGTACTTC. As protein: CASSFVETQYF.

V usage is TRBV6-4 and J usage is TRBJ1-6, with D uncertain. The ends were cut back, 4 bases at V and 11 bases at J, with 12 bases in the middle. The germline gives CDR1 MRHNA, CDR2 SNTAGT. This CDR3 has 13 residues. The CDR3 is CASSAVERAPLHF. The CDR3 DNA reads as TGTGCCAGCAGTGCGGTGGAACGGGCACCCCTCCACTTT.

In its sample, this clone was seen a few times. This rearrangement joins TRBV28 to TRBJ2-7; the D gene is possibly TRBD1 (6 bases). Per germline, CDR1 MDHEN and CDR2 SYDVKM. V was trimmed by 6 bases and J by 4 bases, leaving 16 bases between them. The CDR3 is 14 residues long. The CDR3 sequence: CASSPWTDAYEQYF. The DNA of the CDR3 is TGTGCCAGCAGCCCCTGGACAGACGCGTACGAGCAGTACTTC.

CDR3 region: CASSSSGGAETQYF. CDR3 bases: TGTGCCAGCAGCTCTAGCGGGGGGGCCGAGACCCAGTACTTC. The genes are TRBV5-4 and TRBJ2-5; TRBD2 matches 12 bases. CDR1 SGHNT and CDR2 YYREEE come from the germline V gene (reference sequence). CDR3 length: 14 residues. V trimming: 3 bases; J trimming: 5 bases; junction bases outside the gene matches: 2.

The chain carries TRBV11-1 and TRBJ2-5, with 7 bases fitting TRBD2. Judging by the DNA end, TRBJ2-7 fits better; the J call may be wrong. This CDR3 is built from 12 residues. Looked up from germline, CDR1 is SGHAT and CDR2 is FQDESV (reference sequence). CDR3 region: CASSSGRDEQYF. Here the CDR3 DNA reads TGTGCCAGCAGCTCTGGGAGGGACGAGCAGTACTTC.

This clone has more than one count but fewer than ten. The chain couples TRBV7-9 to TRBJ2-1, with 8 bases fitting TRBD2. The germline CDR1 and CDR2 sequences are SEHNR and FQNEAQ (reference sequence). There are 14 residues in the CDR3. With 5 bases clipped from V and 8 bases from J, the junction kept 8 bases outside the gene matches. CDR3 sequence reads: CASSPGLVGDEQFF. The CDR3 bases are TGTGCCAGCAGCCCGGGACTAGTCGGGGATGAGCAGTTCTTC.

The genes are TRBV6-5 and TRBJ2-1, with 7 positions matching TRBD1. V lost 2 bases, J lost 6 bases, and 4 bases stayed unmatched. This CDR3 has 14 amino acids. CDR1 and CDR2 from the germline V gene are MNHEY and SVGAGI. The CDR3 bases are TGTGCCAGCAGTTACGAGGGGGCAGGCAATGAGCAGTTCTTC. It codes for CASSYEGAGNEQFF.

This sequence joins TRBV7-8 and TRBJ2-6; D is undetermined. The CDR3 covers 13 residues. V was shortened by 8 bases and J by 0 bases, with 5 bases between the two germline ends. CDR1 is SGHVS, CDR2 FQNEAQ, per germline. As DNA, the CDR3 is TGTGCCAGCCTACCCTCTGGGGCCAACGTCCTGACTTTC. It specifies CASLPSGANVLTF.

The chain couples TRBV5-1 to TRBJ1-4; TRBD1 might be the D (6 bases). The CDR3 covers 14 residues. Germline V gene sequence: CDR1 SGHRS, CDR2 YFSETQ. Trimming cost V 5 bases and J 6 bases, with 14 bases left between them. CDR3 nucleotides: TGCGCCAGCAGAACAGGGACGTTTGATGAAAAACTGTTTTTT. Translated, it gives CASRTGTFDEKLFF.

V gene TRBV14 combines with J gene TRBJ1-2; D ambiguous. V shed 0 bases and J shed 3 bases, with 11 bases lying between them. Germline V gene lookup returns CDR1 SGHDN and CDR2 FVKESK. The length of the CDR3 is 15 residues. The CDR3 bases are TGTGCCAGCAGCCAAGATCCGGCAGGCTACTATGGCTACACCTTC. Protein: CASSQDPAGYYGYTF.

The count of this clone is one. The chain couples TRBV19 to TRBJ1-5; possibly TRBD1 for D (6 bases). Germline loops: CDR1 LNHDA, CDR2 SQIVND (reference sequence). Trimming stripped 2 bases from V and 4 bases from J, with 15 bases between. This CDR3 contains 16 residues. The CDR3 reads CASSIIPQGRNQPQHF. CDR3 sequence (DNA): TGTGCCAGTAGTATAATACCACAGGGAAGGAATCAGCCCCAGCATTTT.

This rearrangement joins TRBV9 to TRBJ1-4; D gene ambiguous. In germline, CDR1 is SGDLS, CDR2 YYNGEE. The CDR3 is made up of 15 amino acids. Trimming pared 0 bases from V and 4 bases from J, leaving 10 bases between. This chain's CDR3 is CASSVGGVLNEKLFF. Written as DNA, the CDR3 is TGTGCCAGCAGCGTAGGTGGAGTTCTTAATGAAAAACTGTTTTTT. Full variable domain (remainder filled in from reference TRBV9 and TRBJ1-4): DSGVTQTPKHLITATGQRVTLRCSPRSGDLSVYWYQQSLDQGLQFLIQYYNGEERAKGNILERFSAQQFPDLHSELNLSSLELGDSALYFCASSVGGVLNEKLFFGSGTQLSVL.